This T cell receptor (beta chain) was observed in a study of blood T cell repertoires in COVID-19. Sequencing used immunoSEQ multiplex PCR; TCRdb keeps in-frame clones, though not all of them. This table holds around 180,000 clones, more than 80% found once. Trimming took off 1 base at V and 1 base at J, with 8 bases between the two ends. Per the germline V gene, CDR1 is SGDLS and CDR2 is YYNGEE. The CDR3 consists of 14 residues. This chain joins TRBV9 and TRBJ1-1; D may be TRBD1 (5 bases). The source of this sequence is a man between 45 and 60 years old who had recovered from COVID-19. The source material was PBMCs or T cells enriched from blood (not recorded which). CDR3 in DNA: TGTGCCAGCAGCGTAAGTGGACAGAACACTGAAGCTTTCTTT. Its protein product is CASSVSGQNTEAFF.